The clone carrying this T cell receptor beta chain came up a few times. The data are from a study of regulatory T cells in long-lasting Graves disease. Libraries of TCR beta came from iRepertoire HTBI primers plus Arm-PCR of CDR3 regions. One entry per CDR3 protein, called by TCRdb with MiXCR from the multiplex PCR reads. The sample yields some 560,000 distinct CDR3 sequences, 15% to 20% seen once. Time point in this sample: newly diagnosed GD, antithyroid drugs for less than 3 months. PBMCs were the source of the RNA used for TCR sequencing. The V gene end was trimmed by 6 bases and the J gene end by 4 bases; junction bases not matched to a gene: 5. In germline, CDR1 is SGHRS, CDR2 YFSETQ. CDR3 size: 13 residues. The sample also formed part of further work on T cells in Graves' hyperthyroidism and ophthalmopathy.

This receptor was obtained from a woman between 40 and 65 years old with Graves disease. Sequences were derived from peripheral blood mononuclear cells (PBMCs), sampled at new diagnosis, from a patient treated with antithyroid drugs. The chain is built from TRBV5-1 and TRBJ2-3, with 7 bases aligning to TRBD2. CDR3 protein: CASTREVADTQYF. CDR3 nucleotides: TGCGCCAGCACTCGGGAGGTCGCAGATACGCAGTATTTT. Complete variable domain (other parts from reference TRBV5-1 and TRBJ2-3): KAGVTQTPRYLIKTRGQQVTLSCSPISGHRSVSWYQQTPGQGLQFLFEYFSETQRNKGNFPGRFSGRQFSNSRSEMNVSTLELGDSALYLCASTREVADTQYFGPGTRLTVL.